One T cell receptor (beta chain) is described in this entry. Its antigen is not identified. Germline CDR1 reads MGHDK; CDR2 reads SYGVNS. Trimming took off 6 bases at V and 3 bases at J, with 9 bases between the two ends. This CDR3 spans 12 amino acids. This specimen belongs to a study of cytomegalovirus exposure and HLA in healthy donors. Findings and limits, study-wide: TCR sequences were mostly rare, though some public TCRs occurred in many donors. Among TCR beta chains, those listed as cytomegalovirus-associated numbered about 150. Reports indicated that the classifier achieved high specificity and sensitivity in diagnosing cytomegalovirus status. Specific recognition of CMV antigens was confirmed in vitro for a few chains (all CMV-associated).

Sequenced by immunoSEQ multiplex PCR; TCRdb stores in-frame clones only, minus some. The table lists about 110,000 clones, approximately 89% of them singletons. The source material was PBMCs. The genes are TRBV25-1 and TRBJ2-7; TRBD2 is a possible D gene (5 bases). This TCR came from a woman between 18 and 29 years old in good health and CMV-seronegative. The CDR3 DNA is TGTGCCAGCAGAGGGAGAAACTACGAGCAGTACTTC. Translation: CASRGRNYEQYF.